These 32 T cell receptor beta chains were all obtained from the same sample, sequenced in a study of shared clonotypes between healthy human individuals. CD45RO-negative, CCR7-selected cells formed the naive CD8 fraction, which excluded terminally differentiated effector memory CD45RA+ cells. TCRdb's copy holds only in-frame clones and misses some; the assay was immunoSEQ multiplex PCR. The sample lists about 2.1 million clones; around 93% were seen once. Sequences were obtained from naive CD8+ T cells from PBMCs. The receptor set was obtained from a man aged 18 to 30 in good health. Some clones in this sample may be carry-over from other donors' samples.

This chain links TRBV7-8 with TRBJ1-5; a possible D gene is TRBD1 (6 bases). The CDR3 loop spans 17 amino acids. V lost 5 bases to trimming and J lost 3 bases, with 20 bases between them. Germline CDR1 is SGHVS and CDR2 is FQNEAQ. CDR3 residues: CASSPVITGFPNQPQHF. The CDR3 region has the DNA TGTGCCAGCAGCCCGGTAATAACAGGGTTCCCCAATCAGCCCCAGCATTTT.

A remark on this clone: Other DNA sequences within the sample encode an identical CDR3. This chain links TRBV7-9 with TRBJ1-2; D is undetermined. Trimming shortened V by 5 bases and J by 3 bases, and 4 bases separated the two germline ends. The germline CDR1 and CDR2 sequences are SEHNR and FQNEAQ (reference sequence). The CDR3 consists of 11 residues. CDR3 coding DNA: TGTGCCAGCAGCACGGACTATGGCTACACCTTC. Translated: CASSTDYGYTF.

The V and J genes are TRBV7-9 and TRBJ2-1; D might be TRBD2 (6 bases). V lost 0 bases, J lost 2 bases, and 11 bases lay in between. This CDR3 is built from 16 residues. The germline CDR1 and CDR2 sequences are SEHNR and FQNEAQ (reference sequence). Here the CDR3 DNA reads TGTGCCAGCAGCTTAGCGCTAGCGATTCCCTACAATGAGCAGTTCTTC. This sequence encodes CASSLALAIPYNEQFF.

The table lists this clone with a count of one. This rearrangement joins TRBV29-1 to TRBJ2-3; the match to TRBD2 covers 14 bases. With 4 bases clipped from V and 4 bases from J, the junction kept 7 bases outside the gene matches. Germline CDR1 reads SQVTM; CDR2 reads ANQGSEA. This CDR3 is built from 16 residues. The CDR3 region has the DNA TGCAGCGTTGCGGGACTAGCGGGAGAAAAGTCAGATACGCAGTATTTT. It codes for CSVAGLAGEKSDTQYF.

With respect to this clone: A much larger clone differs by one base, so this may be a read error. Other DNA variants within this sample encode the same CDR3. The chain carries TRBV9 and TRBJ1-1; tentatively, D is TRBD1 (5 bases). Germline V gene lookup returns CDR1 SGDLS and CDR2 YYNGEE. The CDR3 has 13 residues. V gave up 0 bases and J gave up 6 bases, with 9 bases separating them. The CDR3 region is CASSVGGSAEAFF. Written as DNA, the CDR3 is TGTGCCAGCAGCGTAGGGGGGAGCGCTGAAGCTTTCTTT.

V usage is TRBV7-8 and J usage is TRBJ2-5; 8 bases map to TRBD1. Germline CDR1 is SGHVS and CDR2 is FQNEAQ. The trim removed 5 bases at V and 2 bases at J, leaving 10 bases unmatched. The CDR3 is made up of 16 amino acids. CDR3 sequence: CASSDPTGDSQETQYF. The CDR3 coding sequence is TGTGCCAGCAGCGACCCGACAGGGGATTCGCAAGAGACCCAGTACTTC.

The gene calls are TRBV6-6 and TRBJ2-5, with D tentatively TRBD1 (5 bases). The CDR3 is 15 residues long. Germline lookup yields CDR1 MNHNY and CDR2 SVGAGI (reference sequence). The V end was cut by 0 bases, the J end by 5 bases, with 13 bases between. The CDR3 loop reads CASSYSFPRVETQYF. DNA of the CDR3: TGTGCCAGCAGTTACTCGTTTCCCAGGGTGGAGACCCAGTACTTC.

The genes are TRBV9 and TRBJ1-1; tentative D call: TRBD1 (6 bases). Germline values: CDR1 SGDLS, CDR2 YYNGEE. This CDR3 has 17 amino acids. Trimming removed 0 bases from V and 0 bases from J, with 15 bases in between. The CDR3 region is CASSVGRGTTMNTEAFF. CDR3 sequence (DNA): TGTGCCAGCAGCGTAGGTAGGGGGACAACCATGAACACTGAAGCTTTCTTT. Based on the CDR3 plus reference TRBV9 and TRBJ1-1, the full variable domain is DSGVTQTPKHLITATGQRVTLRCSPRSGDLSVYWYQQSLDQGLQFLIQYYNGEERAKGNILERFSAQQFPDLHSELNLSSLELGDSALYFCASSVGRGTTMNTEAFFGQGTRLTVV.

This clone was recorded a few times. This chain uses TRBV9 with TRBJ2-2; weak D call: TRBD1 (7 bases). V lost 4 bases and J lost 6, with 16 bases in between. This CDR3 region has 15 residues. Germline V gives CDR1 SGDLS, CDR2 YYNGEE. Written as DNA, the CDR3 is TGTGCCAGCAGCCCTCAGGGGGGACGTGCCGGGGAGCTGTTTTTT. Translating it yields CASSPQGGRAGELFF.

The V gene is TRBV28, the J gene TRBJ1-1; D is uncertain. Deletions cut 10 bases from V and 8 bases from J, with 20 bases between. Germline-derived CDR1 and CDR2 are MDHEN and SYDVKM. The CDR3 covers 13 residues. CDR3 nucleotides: TGTGCCACCGCGATGGGTCCAAGGACCGAAGCTTTCTTT. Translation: CATAMGPRTEAFF.

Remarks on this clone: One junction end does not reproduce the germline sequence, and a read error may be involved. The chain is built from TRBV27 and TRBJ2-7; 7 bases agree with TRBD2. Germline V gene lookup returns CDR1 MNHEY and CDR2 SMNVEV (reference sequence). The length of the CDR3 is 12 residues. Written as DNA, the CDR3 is TGCAGTTCCGGACTAGGGGAGGACGAGCAGTACTTC. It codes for CSSGLGEDEQYF.

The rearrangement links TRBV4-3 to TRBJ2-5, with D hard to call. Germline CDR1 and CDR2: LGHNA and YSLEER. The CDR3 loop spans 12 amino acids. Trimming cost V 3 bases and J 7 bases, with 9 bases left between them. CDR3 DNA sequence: TGCGCCAGCAGCCAGGATCTCGGGACCCAGTACTTC. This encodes CASSQDLGTQYF.

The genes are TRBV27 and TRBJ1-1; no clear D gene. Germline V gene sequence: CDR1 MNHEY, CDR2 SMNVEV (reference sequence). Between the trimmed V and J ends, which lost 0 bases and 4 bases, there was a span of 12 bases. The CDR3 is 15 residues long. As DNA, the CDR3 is TGTGCCAGCAGTTTATCAGCCGGATTGGGCACTGAAGCTTTCTTT. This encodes CASSLSAGLGTEAFF.

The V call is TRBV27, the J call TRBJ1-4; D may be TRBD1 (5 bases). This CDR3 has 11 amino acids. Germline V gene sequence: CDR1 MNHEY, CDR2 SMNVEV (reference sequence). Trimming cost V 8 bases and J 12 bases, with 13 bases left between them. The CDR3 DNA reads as TGTGCCAGCGCCCTCGGGGGGGAACTGTTTTTT. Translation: CASALGGELFF.

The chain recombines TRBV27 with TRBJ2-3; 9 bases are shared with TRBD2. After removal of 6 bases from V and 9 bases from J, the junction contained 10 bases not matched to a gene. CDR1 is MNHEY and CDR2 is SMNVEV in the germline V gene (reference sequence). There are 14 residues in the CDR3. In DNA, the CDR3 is TGTGCCAGCAGGACTCCGGGACTAGCAGGAACGCAGTATTTT. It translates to CASRTPGLAGTQYF.

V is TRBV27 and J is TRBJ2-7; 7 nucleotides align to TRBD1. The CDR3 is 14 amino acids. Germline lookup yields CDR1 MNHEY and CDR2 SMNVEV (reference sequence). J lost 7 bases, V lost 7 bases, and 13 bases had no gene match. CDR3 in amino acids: CASTPRQGFGEQYF. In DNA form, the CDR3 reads TGTGCCAGCACCCCTCGACAGGGATTCGGGGAGCAGTACTTC.

The CDR3 region is CASSVDGRDTQYF. CDR3 nucleotides: TGTGCCAGCAGCGTAGATGGACGTGATACGCAGTATTTT. The chain is built from TRBV9 and TRBJ2-3, with unresolved D. V was clipped by 0 bases and J by 6 bases, with 8 bases between them. The CDR3 totals 13 residues. Germline CDR1 is SGDLS and CDR2 is YYNGEE. Variable domain in full (rest from reference TRBV9 and TRBJ2-3): DSGVTQTPKHLITATGQRVTLRCSPRSGDLSVYWYQQSLDQGLQFLIQYYNGEERAKGNILERFSAQQFPDLHSELNLSSLELGDSALYFCASSVDGRDTQYFGPGTRLTVL.

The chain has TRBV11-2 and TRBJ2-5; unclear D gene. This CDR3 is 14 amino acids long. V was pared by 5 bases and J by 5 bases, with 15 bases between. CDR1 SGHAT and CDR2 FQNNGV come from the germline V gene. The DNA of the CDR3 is TGTGCCAGCAGCCCCTACACCGTGGAGGAGACCCAGTACTTC. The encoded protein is CASSPYTVEETQYF.

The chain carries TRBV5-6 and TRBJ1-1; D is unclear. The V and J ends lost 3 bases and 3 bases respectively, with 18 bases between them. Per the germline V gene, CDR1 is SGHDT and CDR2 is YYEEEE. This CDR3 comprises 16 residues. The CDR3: CASSYMARVVDTEAFF. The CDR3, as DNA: TGTGCCAGCAGCTATATGGCCCGGGTAGTCGACACTGAAGCTTTCTTT.

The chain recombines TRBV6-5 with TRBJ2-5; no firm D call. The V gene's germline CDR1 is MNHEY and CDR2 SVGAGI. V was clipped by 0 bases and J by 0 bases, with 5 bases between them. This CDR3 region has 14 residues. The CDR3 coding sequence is TGTGCCAGCAGTTACTCCGCGAACCAAGAGACCCAGTACTTC. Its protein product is CASSYSANQETQYF.

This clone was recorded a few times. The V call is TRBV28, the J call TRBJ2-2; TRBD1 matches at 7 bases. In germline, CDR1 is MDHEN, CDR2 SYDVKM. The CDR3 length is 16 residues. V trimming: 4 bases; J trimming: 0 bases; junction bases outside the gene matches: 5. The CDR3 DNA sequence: TGTGCCAGCAGTTCGACGACAGGGACGAACACCGGGGAGCTGTTTTTT. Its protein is CASSSTTGTNTGELFF.

The CDR3 sequence: CASSPRTGSGNTIYF. The CDR3 region has the DNA TGTGCCAGCAGCCCGCGCACAGGCTCTGGAAACACCATATATTTT. The rearrangement uses TRBV4-2 and TRBJ1-3, with D possibly matching TRBD1 (5 bases). The V end lost 4 bases, the J end lost 0 bases, and 10 bases lay between the germline ends. Germline CDR1 reads LGHNA; CDR2 reads YNFKEQ. The CDR3 contains 15 residues.

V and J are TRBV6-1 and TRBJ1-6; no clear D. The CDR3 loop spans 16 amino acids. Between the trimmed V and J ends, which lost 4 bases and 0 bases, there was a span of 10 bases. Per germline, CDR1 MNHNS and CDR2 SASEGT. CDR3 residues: CASSGMGSSYNSPLHF. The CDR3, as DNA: TGTGCCAGCAGTGGTATGGGGAGCTCCTATAATTCACCCCTCCACTTT.

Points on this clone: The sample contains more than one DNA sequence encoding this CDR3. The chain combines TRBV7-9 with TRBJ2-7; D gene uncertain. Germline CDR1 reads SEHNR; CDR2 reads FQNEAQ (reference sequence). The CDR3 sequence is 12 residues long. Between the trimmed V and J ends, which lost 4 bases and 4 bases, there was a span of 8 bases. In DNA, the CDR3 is TGTGCCAGCAGCTCCCTCGGGTACGAGCAGTACTTC. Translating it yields CASSSLGYEQYF. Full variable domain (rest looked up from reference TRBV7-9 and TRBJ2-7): DTGVSQNPRHKITKRGQNVTFRCDPISEHNRLYWYRQTLGQGPEFLTYFQNEAQLEKSRLLSDRFSAERPKGSFSTLEIQRTEQGDSAMYLCASSSLGYEQYFGPGTRLTVT.

The CDR3 DNA is TGTGCCAGCAGCCCGTCGGGACAGGGCAATCAGCCCCAGCATTTT. Its translation: CASSPSGQGNQPQHF. V usage is TRBV7-8 and J usage is TRBJ1-5, with 8 positions matching TRBD1. The CDR3 totals 15 residues. Trimming took 5 bases from V and 2 from J; bases not matched to a gene: 5. CDR1 is SGHVS, CDR2 FQNEAQ, per germline. Looking up the rest from reference TRBV7-8 and TRBJ1-5 gives the full variable domain: GAGVSQSPRYKVAKRGQDVALRCDPISGHVSLFWYQQALGQGPEFLTYFQNEAQLDKSGLPSDRFFAERPEGSVSTLKIQRTQQEDSAVYLCASSPSGQGNQPQHFGDGTRLSIL.

CDR3 sequence (DNA): TGTGCCAGCAGCCCTAGATCTCAGGGCTGGGAGACCCAGTACTTC. This encodes CASSPRSQGWETQYF. The V call is TRBV7-2, the J call TRBJ2-5; D may be TRBD1 (5 bases). Deletions cut 5 bases from V and 5 bases from J, with 18 bases between. Looked up from germline, CDR1 is SGHTA and CDR2 is FQGNSA. This CDR3 region has 15 residues.

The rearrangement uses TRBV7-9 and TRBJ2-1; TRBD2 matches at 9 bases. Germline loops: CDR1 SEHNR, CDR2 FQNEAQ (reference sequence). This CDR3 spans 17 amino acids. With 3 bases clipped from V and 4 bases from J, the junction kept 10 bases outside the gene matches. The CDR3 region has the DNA TGTGCCAGCAGCTTGTCTAGCGGGGCCCGTCGGTACAATGAGCAGTTCTTC. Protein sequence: CASSLSSGARRYNEQFF.

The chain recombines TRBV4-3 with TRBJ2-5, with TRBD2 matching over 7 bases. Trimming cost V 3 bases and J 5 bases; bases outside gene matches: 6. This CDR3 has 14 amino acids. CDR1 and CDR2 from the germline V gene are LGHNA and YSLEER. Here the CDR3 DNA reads TGCGCCAGCAGCCAGGGGGGGGTTGGGGAGACCCAGTACTTC. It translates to CASSQGGVGETQYF.

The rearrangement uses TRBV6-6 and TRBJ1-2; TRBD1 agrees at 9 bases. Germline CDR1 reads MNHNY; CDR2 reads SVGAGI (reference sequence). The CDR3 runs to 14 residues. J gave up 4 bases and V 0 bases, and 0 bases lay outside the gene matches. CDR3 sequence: CASSYSDRGYGYTF. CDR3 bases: TGTGCCAGCAGTTACTCGGACAGGGGCTATGGCTACACCTTC.

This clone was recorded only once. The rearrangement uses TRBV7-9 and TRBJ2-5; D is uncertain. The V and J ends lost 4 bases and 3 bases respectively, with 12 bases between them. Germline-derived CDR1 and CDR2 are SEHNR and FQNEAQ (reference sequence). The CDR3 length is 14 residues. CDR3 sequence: CASSSWQEKETQYF. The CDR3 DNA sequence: TGTGCCAGCAGCTCTTGGCAGGAAAAAGAGACCCAGTACTTC.

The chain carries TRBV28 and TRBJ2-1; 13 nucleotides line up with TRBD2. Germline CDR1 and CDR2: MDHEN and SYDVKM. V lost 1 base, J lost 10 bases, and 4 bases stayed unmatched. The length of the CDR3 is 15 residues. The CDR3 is CASSLSPGLAGEQFF. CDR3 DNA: TGTGCCAGCAGTTTATCCCCGGGACTAGCGGGAGAGCAGTTCTTC.

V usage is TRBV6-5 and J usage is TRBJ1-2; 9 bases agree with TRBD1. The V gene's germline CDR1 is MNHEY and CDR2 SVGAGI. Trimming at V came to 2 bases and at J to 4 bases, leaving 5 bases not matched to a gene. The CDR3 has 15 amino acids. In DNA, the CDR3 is TGTGCCAGCAGTTACAGCCTGGGACAGGGCTATGGCTACACCTTC. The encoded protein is CASSYSLGQGYGYTF.